The 9 T cell receptor beta chains below come from one sample, sequenced in a study of shared clonotypes between healthy human individuals. Generated by immunoSEQ multiplex PCR, the TCRdb table keeps only in-frame clones and is missing some. The sample lists roughly 1 million clones, around three quarters occurring once. Sequenced: memory CD4+ T cells from PBMCs. Subset noted: CD45RA-negative fraction. The receptor set was obtained from a man between 18 and 35 years old in good health. Some clones in this sample may be carry-over from other donors' samples.

In the case of this clone: The junction and the germline gene differ at one end; a read error may be behind it. The chain links TRBV19 to TRBJ2-1; D call uncertain. Germline V gene data show CDR1 as LNHDA and CDR2 as SQIVND (reference sequence). This CDR3 spans 16 amino acids. This chain's CDR3 is CASGILWSADYNEQFF. CDR3 in DNA: TGTGCCAGTGGTATTTTGTGGTCCGCCGACTACAATGAGCAGTTCTTC.

This clone was seen just once. The genes are TRBV5-1 and TRBJ2-1; D is unclear. The CDR3 length is 11 residues. Trimming removed 6 bases at V and 2 bases at J, with 3 bases between. Germline V lookup: CDR1 SGHRS, CDR2 YFSETQ. The CDR3 loop reads CASKAYNEQFF. Here the CDR3 DNA reads TGCGCCAGCAAGGCCTACAATGAGCAGTTCTTC.

This rearrangement joins TRBV10-1 to TRBJ2-3; 8 nucleotides align to TRBD2. CDR1 and CDR2 from the germline V gene are WNHNN and SYGVQD (reference sequence). V dropped 6 bases and J dropped 7; count of bases not matched to a gene: 9. The length of the CDR3 is 14 residues. CDR3 residues: CASRGTSGNNTQYF. The CDR3 coding sequence is TGCGCCAGCAGGGGAACTAGCGGCAACAATACGCAGTATTTT.

With regard to this clone: Being one base from a much bigger clone, this may be a read error. Different DNA sequences within this sample yield the same CDR3. The chain is built from TRBV27 and TRBJ1-2, with D possibly matching TRBD1 (6 bases). CDR1 is MNHEY, CDR2 SMNVEV, per germline (reference sequence). V gave up 6 bases and J gave up 4 bases, with 12 bases separating them. The CDR3 is 13 amino acids. CDR3 sequence: CASSLRGGYGYTF. CDR3 in DNA: TGTGCCAGCAGCTTAAGGGGGGGCTATGGCTACACCTTC.

The chain employs TRBV18 and TRBJ2-2, with 7 bases lining up with TRBD1. The CDR3 sequence is 14 residues long. Unmatched junction bases numbered 3, after V lost 5 bases and J lost 3 bases. CDR1 and CDR2 (germline): KGHSH, LQKENI. The CDR3 loop is CASSATGHTGELFF. DNA of the CDR3: TGTGCCAGCTCAGCGACAGGGCACACCGGGGAGCTGTTTTTT.

As for this clone: The junction shows a germline mismatch at one end, possibly a read error. This chain links TRBV5-1 with TRBJ2-5; D might be TRBD2 (5 bases). CDR3 length: 16 amino acids. Germline loops: CDR1 SGHRS, CDR2 YFSETQ. The CDR3 here is CAGRKGAGNIQETQYF. The CDR3 DNA is TGCGCCGGCAGGAAGGGCGCGGGTAACATTCAAGAGACCCAGTACTTC.

J is TRBJ1-4 and V is TRBV7-9; a weak D match, TRBD1 (5 bases). The CDR3 is 16 amino acids. CDR1 and CDR2 from the germline V gene are SEHNR and FQNEAQ (reference sequence). Trimming cost V 0 bases and J 3 bases, with 11 bases left between them. The CDR3 here is CASSLALGVSNEKLFF. The CDR3 DNA is TGTGCCAGCAGCTTAGCGCTGGGGGTCTCTAATGAAAAACTGTTTTTT. Complete variable domain (other parts from reference TRBV7-9 and TRBJ1-4): DTGVSQNPRHKITKRGQNVTFRCDPISEHNRLYWYRQTLGQGPEFLTYFQNEAQLEKSRLLSDRFSAERPKGSFSTLEIQRTEQGDSAMYLCASSLALGVSNEKLFFGSGTQLSVL.

This clone was seen at least ten times. The chain has TRBV6-1 and TRBJ2-7; D is possibly TRBD2 (6 bases). This CDR3 spans 16 amino acids. The ends were cut back, 2 bases at V and 4 bases at J, with 18 bases in the middle. Germline V gene data show CDR1 as MNHNS and CDR2 as SASEGT. The CDR3 region is CASSESLTGDGYEQYF. The CDR3 coding sequence is TGTGCCAGCAGTGAAAGTTTGACGGGAGATGGGTACGAGCAGTACTTC.

Many counts were recorded for this clone. The V and J genes are TRBV7-8 and TRBJ1-3, with D perhaps matching TRBD1 (5 bases). The CDR3 runs to 14 residues. V was trimmed by 5 bases and J by 2 bases, leaving 10 bases between them. Germline CDR1 reads SGHVS; CDR2 reads FQNEAQ. The CDR3 here is CASSPLGAGNTIYF. CDR3 bases: TGTGCCAGCAGCCCACTGGGGGCTGGAAACACCATATATTTT. The whole variable domain, filled in from reference TRBV7-8 and TRBJ1-3, reads GAGVSQSPRYKVAKRGQDVALRCDPISGHVSLFWYQQALGQGPEFLTYFQNEAQLDKSGLPSDRFFAERPEGSVSTLKIQRTQQEDSAVYLCASSPLGAGNTIYFGEGSWLTVV.